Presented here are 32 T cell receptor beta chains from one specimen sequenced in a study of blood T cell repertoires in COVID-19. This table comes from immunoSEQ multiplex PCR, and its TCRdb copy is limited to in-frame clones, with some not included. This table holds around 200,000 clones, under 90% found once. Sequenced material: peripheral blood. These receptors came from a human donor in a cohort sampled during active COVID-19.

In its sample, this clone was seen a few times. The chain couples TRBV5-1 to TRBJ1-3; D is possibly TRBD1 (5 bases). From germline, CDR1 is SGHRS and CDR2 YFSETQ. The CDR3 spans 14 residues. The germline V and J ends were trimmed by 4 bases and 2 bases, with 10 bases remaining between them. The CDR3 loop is CASSPQGTGNTIYF. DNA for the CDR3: TGCGCCAGCAGCCCCCAGGGAACTGGAAACACCATATATTTT.

The CDR3 loop is CASSQLGGTTEAFF. As DNA, the CDR3 is TGTGCCAGCAGCCAACTAGGGGGAACCACTGAAGCTTTCTTT. The genes are TRBV14 and TRBJ1-1; D might be TRBD1 (6 bases). Trimming removed 2 bases at V and 4 bases at J, with 11 bases between. The CDR3 covers 14 residues. Per germline, CDR1 SGHDN and CDR2 FVKESK.

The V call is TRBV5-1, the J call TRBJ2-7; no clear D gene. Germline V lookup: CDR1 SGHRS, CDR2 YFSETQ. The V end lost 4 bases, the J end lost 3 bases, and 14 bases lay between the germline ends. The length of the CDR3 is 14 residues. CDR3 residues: CASSVNAGGYEQYF. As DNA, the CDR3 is TGCGCCAGCAGCGTGAACGCAGGTGGCTACGAGCAGTACTTC.

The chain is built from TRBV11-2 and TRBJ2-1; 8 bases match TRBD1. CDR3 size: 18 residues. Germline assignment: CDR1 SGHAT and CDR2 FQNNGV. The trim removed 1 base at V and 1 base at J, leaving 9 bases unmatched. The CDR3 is CASSLVSVTGDSYNEQFF. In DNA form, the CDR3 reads TGTGCCAGCAGCTTAGTATCCGTGACAGGGGATTCCTACAATGAGCAGTTCTTC.

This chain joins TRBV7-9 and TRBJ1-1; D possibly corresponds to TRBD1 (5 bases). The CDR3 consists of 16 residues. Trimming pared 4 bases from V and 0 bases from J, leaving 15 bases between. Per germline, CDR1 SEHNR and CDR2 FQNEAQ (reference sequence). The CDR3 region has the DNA TGTGCCAGCAGCTACCAGGGTCCATTTATGAACACTGAAGCTTTCTTT. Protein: CASSYQGPFMNTEAFF.

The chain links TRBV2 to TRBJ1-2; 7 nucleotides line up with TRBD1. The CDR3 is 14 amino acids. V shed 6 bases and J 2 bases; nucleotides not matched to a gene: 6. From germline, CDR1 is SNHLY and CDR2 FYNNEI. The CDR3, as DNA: TGTGCCAGCAGGACAGGGAGGACCAACTATGGCTACACCTTC. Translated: CASRTGRTNYGYTF.

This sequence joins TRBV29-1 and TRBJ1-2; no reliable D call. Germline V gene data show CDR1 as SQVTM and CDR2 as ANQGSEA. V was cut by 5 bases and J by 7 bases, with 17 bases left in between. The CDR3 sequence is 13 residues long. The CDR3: CSVLAAAIGGYTF. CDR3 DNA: TGCAGCGTTCTAGCAGCCGCAATTGGTGGCTACACCTTC.

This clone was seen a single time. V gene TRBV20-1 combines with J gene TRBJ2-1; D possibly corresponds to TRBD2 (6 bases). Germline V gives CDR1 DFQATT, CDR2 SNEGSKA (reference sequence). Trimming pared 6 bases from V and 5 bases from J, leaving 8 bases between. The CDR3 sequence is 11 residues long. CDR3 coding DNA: TGCAGTGCAGTAGCGGACAATGAGCAGTTCTTC. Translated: CSAVADNEQFF.

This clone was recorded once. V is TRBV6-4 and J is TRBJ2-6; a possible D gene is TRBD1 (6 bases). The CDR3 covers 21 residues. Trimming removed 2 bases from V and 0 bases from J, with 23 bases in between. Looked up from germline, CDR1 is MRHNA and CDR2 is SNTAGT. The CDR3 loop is CASSDSRDKPTLRSGANVLTF. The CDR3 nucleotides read TGTGCCAGCAGTGACAGCCGGGACAAGCCGACTCTCCGCTCTGGGGCCAACGTCCTGACTTTC.

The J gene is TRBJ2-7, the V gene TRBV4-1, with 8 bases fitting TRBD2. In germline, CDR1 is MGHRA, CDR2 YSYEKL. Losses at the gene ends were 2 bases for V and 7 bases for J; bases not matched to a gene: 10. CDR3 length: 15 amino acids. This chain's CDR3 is CASSQSPGLEDEQYF. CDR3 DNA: TGCGCCAGCAGCCAATCACCGGGACTAGAAGATGAGCAGTACTTC.

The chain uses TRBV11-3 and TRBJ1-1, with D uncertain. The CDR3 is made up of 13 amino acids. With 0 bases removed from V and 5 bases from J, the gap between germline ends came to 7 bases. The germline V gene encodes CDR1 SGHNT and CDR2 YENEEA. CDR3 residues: CASSLESETEAFF. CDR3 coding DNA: TGTGCCAGCAGCTTAGAGAGTGAGACTGAAGCTTTCTTT.

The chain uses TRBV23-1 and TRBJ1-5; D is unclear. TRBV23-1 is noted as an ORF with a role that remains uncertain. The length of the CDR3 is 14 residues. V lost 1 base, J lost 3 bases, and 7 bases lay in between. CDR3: CASSQYPHNQPQHF. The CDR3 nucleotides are TGCGCCAGCAGTCAATATCCACACAATCAGCCCCAGCATTTT.

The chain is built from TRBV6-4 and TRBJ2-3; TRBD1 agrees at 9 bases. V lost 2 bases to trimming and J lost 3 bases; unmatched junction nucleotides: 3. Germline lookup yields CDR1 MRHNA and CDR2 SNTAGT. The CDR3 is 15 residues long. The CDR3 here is CASSDRGQGTDTQYF. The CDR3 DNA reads TGTGCCAGCAGTGACCGGGGACAGGGAACAGATACGCAGTATTTT.

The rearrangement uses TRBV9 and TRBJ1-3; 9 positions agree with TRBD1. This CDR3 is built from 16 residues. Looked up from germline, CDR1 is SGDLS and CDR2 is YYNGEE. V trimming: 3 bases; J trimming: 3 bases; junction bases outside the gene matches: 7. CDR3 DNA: TGTGCCAGCAGCGATTCGAGGGACAGGGATGGAAACACCATATATTTT. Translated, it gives CASSDSRDRDGNTIYF.

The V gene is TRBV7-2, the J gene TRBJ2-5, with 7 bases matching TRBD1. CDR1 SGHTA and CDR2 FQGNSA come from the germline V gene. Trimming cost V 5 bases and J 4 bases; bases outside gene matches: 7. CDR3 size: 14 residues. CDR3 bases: TGTGCCAGCAGCGAAAACAGGGGATCAGAGACCCAGTACTTC. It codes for CASSENRGSETQYF.

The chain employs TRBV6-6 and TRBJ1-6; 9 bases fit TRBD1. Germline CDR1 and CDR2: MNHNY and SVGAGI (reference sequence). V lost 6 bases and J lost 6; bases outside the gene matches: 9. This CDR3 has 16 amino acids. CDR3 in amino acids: CASSRQGGNSNSPLHF. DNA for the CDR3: TGTGCCAGCAGCAGACAGGGGGGAAACAGTAATTCACCCCTCCACTTT.

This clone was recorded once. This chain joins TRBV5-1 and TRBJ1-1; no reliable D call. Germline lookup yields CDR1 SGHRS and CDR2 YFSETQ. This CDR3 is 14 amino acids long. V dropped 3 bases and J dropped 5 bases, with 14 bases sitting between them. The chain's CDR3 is CASSSDRGRTEAFF. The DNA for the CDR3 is TGCGCCAGCAGCTCCGACCGGGGTAGGACTGAAGCTTTCTTT.

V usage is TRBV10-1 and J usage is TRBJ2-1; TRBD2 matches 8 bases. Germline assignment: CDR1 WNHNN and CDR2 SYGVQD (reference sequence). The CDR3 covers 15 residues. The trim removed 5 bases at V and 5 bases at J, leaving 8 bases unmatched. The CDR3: CASSPTAGAHNEQFF. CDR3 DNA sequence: TGCGCCAGCAGTCCCACAGCGGGGGCCCACAATGAGCAGTTCTTC.

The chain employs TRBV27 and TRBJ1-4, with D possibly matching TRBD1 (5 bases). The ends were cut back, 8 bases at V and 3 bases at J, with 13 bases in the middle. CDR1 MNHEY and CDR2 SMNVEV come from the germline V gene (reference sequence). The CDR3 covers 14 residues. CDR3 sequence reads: CASSRGFPNEKLFF. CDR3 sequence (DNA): TGTGCCAGCTCCCGGGGGTTTCCTAATGAAAAACTGTTTTTT.

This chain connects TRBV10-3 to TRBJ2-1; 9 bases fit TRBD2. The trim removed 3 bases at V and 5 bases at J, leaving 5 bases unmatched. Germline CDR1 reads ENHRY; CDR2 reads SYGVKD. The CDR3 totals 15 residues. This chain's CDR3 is CAISDGSGGNNEQFF. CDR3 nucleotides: TGTGCCATCAGTGATGGTAGCGGGGGTAACAATGAGCAGTTCTTC.

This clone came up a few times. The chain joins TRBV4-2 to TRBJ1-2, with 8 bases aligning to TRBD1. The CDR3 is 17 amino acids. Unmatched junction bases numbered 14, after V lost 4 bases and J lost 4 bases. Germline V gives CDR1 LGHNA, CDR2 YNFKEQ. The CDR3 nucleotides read TGTGCCAGCAGCCCTCCACCCGGAGCAGGGGGCGGCTATGGCTACACCTTC. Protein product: CASSPPPGAGGGYGYTF.

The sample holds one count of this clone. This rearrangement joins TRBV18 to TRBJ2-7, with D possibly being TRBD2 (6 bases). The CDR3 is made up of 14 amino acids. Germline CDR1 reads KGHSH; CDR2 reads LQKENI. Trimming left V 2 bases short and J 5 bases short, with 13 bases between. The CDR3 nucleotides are TGTGCCAGCTCACCAGAGGGCGGGGTAGACGAGCAGTACTTC. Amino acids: CASSPEGGVDEQYF.

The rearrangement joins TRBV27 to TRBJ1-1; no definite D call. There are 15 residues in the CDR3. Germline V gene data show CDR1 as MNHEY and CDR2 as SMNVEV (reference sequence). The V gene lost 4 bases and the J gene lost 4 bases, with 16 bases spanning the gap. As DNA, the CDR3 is TGTGCCAGCAGTTATGAACGGGGATATGCCACTGAAGCTTTCTTT. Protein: CASSYERGYATEAFF.

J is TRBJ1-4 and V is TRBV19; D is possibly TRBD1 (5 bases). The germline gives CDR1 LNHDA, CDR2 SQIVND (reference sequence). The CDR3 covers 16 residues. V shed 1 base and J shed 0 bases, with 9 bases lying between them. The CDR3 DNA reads TGTGCCAGTAGTATAGGGGGCAGTACAACTAATGAAAAACTGTTTTTT. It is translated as CASSIGGSTTNEKLFF.

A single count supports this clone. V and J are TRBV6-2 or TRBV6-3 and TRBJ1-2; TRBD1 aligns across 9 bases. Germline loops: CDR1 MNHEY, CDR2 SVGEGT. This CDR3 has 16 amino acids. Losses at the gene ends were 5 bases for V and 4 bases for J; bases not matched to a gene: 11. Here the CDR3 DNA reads TGTGCCAGCAGTATCCGGGACAGGGATCTTGGCTATGGCTACACCTTC. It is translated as CASSIRDRDLGYGYTF.

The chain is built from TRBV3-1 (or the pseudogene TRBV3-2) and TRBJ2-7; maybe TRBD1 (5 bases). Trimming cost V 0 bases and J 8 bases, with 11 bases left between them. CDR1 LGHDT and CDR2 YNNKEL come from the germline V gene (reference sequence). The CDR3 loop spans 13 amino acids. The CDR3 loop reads CASSQEEGAKQYF. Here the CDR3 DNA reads TGTGCCAGCAGCCAAGAGGAAGGGGCCAAGCAGTACTTC.

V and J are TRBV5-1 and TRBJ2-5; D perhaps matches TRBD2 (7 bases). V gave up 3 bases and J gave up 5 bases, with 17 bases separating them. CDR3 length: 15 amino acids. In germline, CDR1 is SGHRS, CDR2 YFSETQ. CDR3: CASSWGGPGSETQYF. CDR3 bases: TGCGCCAGCAGCTGGGGGGGGCCAGGTTCGGAGACCCAGTACTTC. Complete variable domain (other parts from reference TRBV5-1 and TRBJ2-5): KAGVTQTPRYLIKTRGQQVTLSCSPISGHRSVSWYQQTPGQGLQFLFEYFSETQRNKGNFPGRFSGRQFSNSRSEMNVSTLELGDSALYLCASSWGGPGSETQYFGPGTRLLVL.

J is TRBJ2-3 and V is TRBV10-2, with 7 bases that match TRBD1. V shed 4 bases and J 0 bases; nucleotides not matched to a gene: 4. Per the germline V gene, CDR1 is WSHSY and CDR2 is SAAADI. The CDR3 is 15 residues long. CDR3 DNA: TGCGCCAGCAGTGCCGGGACAGCTAGCACAGATACGCAGTATTTT. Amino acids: CASSAGTASTDTQYF.

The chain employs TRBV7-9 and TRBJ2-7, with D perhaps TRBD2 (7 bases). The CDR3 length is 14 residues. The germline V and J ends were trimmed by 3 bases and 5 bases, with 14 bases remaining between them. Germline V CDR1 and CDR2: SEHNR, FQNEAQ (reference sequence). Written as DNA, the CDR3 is TGTGCCAGCAGCTTTGGTGGGGGGGCGAACGAGCAGTACTTC. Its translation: CASSFGGGANEQYF.

CDR3 residues: CARGGWYQETQYF. The CDR3 region has the DNA TGTGCCCGCGGGGGCTGGTACCAAGAGACCCAGTACTTC. This chain joins TRBV6-4 and TRBJ2-5, with D perhaps matching TRBD2 (7 bases). Germline lookup yields CDR1 MRHNA and CDR2 SNTAGT. The V end lost 11 bases, the J end lost 0 bases, and 13 bases lay between the germline ends. The CDR3 length is 13 residues.

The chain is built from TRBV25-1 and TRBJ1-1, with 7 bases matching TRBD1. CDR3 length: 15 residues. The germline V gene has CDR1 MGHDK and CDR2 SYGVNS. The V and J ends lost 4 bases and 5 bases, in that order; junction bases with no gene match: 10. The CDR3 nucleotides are TGTGCCAGCAGTGCCCTCGGCAGGGGGAGGACTGAAGCTTTCTTT. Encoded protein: CASSALGRGRTEAFF.

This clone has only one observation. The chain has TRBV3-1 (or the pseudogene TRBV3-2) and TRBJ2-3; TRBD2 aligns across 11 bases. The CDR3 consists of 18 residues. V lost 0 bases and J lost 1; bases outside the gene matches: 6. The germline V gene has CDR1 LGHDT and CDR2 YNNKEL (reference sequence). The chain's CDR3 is CASSQDFGSGGGTDTQYF. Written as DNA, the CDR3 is TGTGCCAGCAGCCAAGATTTTGGTAGCGGGGGGGGCACAGATACGCAGTATTTT.